This T cell receptor (beta chain) comes out of a study of CD8+CD57+ T cells in acquired aplastic anemia. The template used for profiling TCR beta VDJ and CDR3 was genomic DNA. TCRdb fed the reads into MiXCR, producing one record per CDR3 protein. The profile shows around 150,000 distinct CDR3 sequences, roughly 48% of them singletons. The patients chosen for sequencing had shown expansion of CD8+CD57+ cells (detected by flow cytometry). Unmatched junction bases numbered 7, after V lost 7 bases and J lost 5 bases. Per the germline V gene, CDR1 is SGHTA and CDR2 is FQGNSA. The CDR3 extends over 13 amino acids.

This chain connects TRBV7-2 to TRBJ2-5; the match to TRBD2 covers 7 bases. Source material: sorted CD4+, CD8+, or CD8+CD57+ T cells (not recorded which) from PBMCs. This receptor was identified in a human donor with aplastic anemia. The CDR3 is CASKRGSLETQYF. The DNA of the CDR3 is TGTGCCAGCAAGCGCGGGAGCTTGGAGACCCAGTACTTC.